This T cell receptor (beta chain) was sequenced during a study of cytomegalovirus exposure and HLA in healthy donors. PCR employed 60 Vbeta and 13 Jbeta primers. The assay was immunoSEQ multiplex PCR, and TCRdb's table has in-frame clones only and misses some. The sample holds 150,000 to 200,000 clones, roughly three quarters seen once. Whole-study results and caveats: Earlier results showed most TCR beta V segments being productive about 87% or about 30% of the time.

Points on this clone: The antigen is not known. The identical CDR3 is also encoded by other nucleotide sequences in the sample.

The specimen was PBMCs. The TCR originated in a middle-aged man in good health and CMV-seropositive.

The CDR3 region has the DNA TGTGCCAGTAGTATAGGACTAGCCACAGATACGCAGTATTTT. Encoded protein: CASSIGLATDTQYF. The chain combines TRBV19 with TRBJ2-3; 7 bases line up with TRBD2. The CDR3 is 14 amino acids. The trim removed 1 base at V and 2 bases at J, leaving 0 bases unmatched. CDR1 and CDR2 from the germline V gene are LNHDA and SQIVND (reference sequence).